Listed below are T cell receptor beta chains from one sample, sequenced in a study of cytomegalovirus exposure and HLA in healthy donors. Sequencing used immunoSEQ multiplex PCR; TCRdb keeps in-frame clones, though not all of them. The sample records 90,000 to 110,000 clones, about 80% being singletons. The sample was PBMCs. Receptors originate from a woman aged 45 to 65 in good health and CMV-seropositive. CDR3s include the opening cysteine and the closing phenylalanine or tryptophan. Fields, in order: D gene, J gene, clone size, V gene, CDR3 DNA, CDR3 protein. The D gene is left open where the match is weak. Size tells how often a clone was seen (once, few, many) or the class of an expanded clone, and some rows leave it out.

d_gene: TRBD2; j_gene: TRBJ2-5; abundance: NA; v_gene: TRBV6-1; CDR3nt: TGTGCCAGCAGTGAAGACCTAGCGGGGGGGCAAGAGACCCAGTACTTC; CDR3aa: CASSEDLAGGQETQYF
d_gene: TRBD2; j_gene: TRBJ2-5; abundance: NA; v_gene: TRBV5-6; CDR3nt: TGTGCCAGCAGCCCCCCGGGGGGGGGAAGGGAGACCCAGTACTTC; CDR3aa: CASSPPGGGRETQYF
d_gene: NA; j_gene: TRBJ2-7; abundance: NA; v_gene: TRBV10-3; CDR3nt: TGTGCCATCAGTGCCGCTGGGGGCGGCTACGAGCAGTACTTC; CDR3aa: CAISAAGGGYEQYF
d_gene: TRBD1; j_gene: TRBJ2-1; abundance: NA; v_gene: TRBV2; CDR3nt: TGTGCCAGCAACCCCGGGACAGGGTTGAATGAGCAGTTCTTC; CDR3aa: CASNPGTGLNEQFF
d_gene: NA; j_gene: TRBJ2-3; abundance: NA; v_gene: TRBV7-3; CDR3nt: TGTGCCAGCAGCCCAGGGGGGCTAGCAGATACGCAGTATTTT; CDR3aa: CASSPGGLADTQYF
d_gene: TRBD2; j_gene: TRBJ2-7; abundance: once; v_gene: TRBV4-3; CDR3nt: TGCGCCAGCAGCCAAGTAGCGGGAGATGGCGAGCAGTACTTC; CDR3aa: CASSQVAGDGEQYF
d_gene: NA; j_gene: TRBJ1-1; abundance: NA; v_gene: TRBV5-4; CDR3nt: TGTGCCAGCAGCTTACCCCAACAATTCACTGAAGCTTTCTTT; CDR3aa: CASSLPQQFTEAFF
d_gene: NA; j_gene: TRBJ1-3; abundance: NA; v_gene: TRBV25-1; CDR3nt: TGTGCCAGCAGTTACAGCACCTCTGGAAACACCATATATTTT; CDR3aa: CASSYSTSGNTIYF
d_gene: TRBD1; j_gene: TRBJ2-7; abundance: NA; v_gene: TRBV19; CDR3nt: TGTGCCAGTAGGGAGACAGGGAGCTACGAGCAGTACTTC; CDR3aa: CASRETGSYEQYF
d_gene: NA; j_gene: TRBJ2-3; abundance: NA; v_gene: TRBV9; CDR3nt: TGTGCCAGCAGCGTAGACCAGACAGATACGCAGTATTTT; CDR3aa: CASSVDQTDTQYF
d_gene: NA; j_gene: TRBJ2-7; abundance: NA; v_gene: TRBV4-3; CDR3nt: TGCGCCAGCAGCCAAAGTAGCGGACCCCTCGAGCAGTACTTC; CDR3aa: CASSQSSGPLEQYF
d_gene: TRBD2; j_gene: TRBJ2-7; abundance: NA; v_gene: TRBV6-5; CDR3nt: TGTGCCAGCAGTTACTCGACCCTCGGGGGGGGAAAGCAGTACTTC; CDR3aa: CASSYSTLGGGKQYF
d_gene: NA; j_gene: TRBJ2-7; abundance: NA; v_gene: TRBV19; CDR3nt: TGTGCCAGTAGTCCCGATCCGGCAGGTGGAGGCTACGAGCAGTACTTC; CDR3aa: CASSPDPAGGGYEQYF
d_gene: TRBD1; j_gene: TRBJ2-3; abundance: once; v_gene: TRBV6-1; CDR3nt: TGTGCCAGCAGTCCCGGACAGGGAAGAGATACGCAGTATTTT; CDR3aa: CASSPGQGRDTQYF
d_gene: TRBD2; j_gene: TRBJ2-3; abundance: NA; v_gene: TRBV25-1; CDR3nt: TGTGCCAGCAGTAGGACTAGGGGAGTTACAGATACGCAGTATTTT; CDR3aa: CASSRTRGVTDTQYF
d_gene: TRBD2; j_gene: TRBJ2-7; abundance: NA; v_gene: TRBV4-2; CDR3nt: TGTGCCAGCAGCCTCCATACCGGGACTAGCGTATCCTACGAGCAGTACTTC; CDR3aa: CASSLHTGTSVSYEQYF
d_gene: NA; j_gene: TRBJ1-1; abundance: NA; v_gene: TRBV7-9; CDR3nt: TGTGCCAGCAGCTTGGGGCCCGGCAGGGTCACTGAAGCTTTCTTT; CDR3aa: CASSLGPGRVTEAFF
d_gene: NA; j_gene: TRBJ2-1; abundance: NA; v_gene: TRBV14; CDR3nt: TGTGCCAGCAGCCCGGCCAGGGTTGGTGAGCAGTTCTTC; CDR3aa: CASSPARVGEQFF
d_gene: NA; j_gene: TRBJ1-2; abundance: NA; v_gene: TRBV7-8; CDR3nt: TGTGCCAGCAGCTTAGAGGCAGGGGATGGCTACACCTTC; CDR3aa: CASSLEAGDGYTF
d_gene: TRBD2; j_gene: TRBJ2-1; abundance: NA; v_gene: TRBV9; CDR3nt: TGTGCCAGCAGCGCCCACGGACTAGCGGGACCAACGGGTCAGTTCTTC; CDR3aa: CASSAHGLAGPTGQFF
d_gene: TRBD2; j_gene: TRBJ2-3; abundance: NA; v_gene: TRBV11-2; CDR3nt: TGTGCCAGCAGCTTGGGCGCGGGGGGTGCCGGAGGCACAGATACGCAGTATTTT; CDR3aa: CASSLGAGGAGGTDTQYF
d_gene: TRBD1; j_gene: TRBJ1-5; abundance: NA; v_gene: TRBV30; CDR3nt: TGTGCCTGGAGCCTTGACAGGGCCAGCAATCAGCCCCAGCATTTT; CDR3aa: CAWSLDRASNQPQHF
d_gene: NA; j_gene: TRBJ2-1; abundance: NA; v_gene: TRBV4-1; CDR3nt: TGCGCCAGCAGCCAAGTCCTACCTAGCGATGAGCAGTTCTTC; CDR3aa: CASSQVLPSDEQFF
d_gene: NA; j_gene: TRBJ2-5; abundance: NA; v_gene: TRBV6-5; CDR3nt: TGTGCCAGCAGTGTTACAGGGGAGACCCAGTACTTC; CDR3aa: CASSVTGETQYF
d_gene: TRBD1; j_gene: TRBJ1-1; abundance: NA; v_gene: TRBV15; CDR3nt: TGTGCCACCAGCAGTCCCGACAGGGGAGGAAACACTGAAGCTTTCTTT; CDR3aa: CATSSPDRGGNTEAFF
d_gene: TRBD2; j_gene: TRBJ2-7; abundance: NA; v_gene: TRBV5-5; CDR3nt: TGTGCCAGCAGCTCTCTAGCGGGGGCCTCCTACGAGCAGTACTTC; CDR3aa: CASSSLAGASYEQYF
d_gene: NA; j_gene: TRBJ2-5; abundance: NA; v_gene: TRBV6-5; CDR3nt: TGTGCCAGCGTCGGAACGGGGTTCTTGGAGACCCAGTACTTC; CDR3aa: CASVGTGFLETQYF
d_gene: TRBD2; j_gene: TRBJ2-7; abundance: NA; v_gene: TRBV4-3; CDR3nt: TGCGCCAGCAGCCAAGTAGCGGGGGACTTAGAGCAGTACTTC; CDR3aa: CASSQVAGDLEQYF
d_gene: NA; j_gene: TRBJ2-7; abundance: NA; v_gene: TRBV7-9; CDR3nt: TGTTCCAGCAGCCACAGGGATAACGAGCAGTACTTC; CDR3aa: CSSSHRDNEQYF
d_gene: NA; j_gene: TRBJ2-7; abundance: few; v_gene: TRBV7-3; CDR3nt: TGTGCCAGCAGCCCCGGGACTTCCTACGAGCAGTACTTC; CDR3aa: CASSPGTSYEQYF
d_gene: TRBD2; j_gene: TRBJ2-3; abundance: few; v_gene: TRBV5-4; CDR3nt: TGTGCCAGCAGCTCTACTAGCGGGAGTAGAGATACGCAGTATTTT; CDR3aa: CASSSTSGSRDTQYF
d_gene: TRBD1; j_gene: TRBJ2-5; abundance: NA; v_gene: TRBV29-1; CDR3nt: TGCAGCGAGTGGGGGGGACAGGGCGAGACCCAGTACTTC; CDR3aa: CSEWGGQGETQYF
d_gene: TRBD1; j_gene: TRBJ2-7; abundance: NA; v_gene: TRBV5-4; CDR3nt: TGTGCCAGCAGCTCTTCGCCGGGACAGGGTCGGAACGAGCAGTACTTC; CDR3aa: CASSSSPGQGRNEQYF
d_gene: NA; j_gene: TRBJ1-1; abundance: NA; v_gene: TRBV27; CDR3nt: TGTGCCAGCAGTTTCAACAGATTTTTCACTGAAGCTTTCTTT; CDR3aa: CASSFNRFFTEAFF
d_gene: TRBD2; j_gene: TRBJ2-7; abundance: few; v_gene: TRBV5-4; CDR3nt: TGTGCCAGCAGCTTGAACGGACTAGCGGGAGTTGGGAGCTACGAGCAGTACTTC; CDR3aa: CASSLNGLAGVGSYEQYF
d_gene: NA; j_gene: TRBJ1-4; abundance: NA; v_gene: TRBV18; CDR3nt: TGTGCCAGCTCACCACAGGGGGTTAATGAAAAACTGTTTTTT; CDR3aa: CASSPQGVNEKLFF
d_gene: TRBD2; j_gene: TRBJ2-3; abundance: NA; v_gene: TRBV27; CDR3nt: TGTGCCAGCAGTCCCATAGCGGGAGAGGGCACAGATACGCAGTATTTT; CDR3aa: CASSPIAGEGTDTQYF
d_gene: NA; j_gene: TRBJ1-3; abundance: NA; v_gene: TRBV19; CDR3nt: TGTGCCAGTAGTATCTCGTCGGTAACTGGAAACACCATATATTTT; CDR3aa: CASSISSVTGNTIYF
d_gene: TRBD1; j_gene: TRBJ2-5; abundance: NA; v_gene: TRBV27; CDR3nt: TGTGCCAGCAGGACAGGGGGCGCATCGAAGACCCAGTACTTC; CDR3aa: CASRTGGASKTQYF
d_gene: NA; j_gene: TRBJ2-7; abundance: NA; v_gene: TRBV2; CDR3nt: TGTGCCAGCAGTAGGGACACAAGCTACGAGCAGTACTTC; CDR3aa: CASSRDTSYEQYF
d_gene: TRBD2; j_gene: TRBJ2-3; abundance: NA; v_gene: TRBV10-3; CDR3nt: TGTGCCATCAGTGGACTAGCCCTCACAGATACGCAGTATTTT; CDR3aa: CAISGLALTDTQYF
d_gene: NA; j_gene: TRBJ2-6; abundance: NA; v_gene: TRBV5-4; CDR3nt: TGTGCCAGCAGCTTGGATCGTGGGGCCAACGGCCTGACTTTC; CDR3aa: CASSLDRGANGLTF
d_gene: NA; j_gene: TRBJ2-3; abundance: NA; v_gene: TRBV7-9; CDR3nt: TGTGCCAGCAGGGGTAGGGGATGGGACACAGATACGCAGTATTTT; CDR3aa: CASRGRGWDTDTQYF
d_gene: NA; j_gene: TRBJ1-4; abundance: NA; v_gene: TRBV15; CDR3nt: TGTGCCACCAGCGCCCGGGAGGAGGGGGATGAAAAACTGTTTTTT; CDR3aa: CATSAREEGDEKLFF
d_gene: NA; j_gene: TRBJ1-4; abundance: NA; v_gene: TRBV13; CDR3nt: TGTGCCAGCAGCTTCAGGGGTGAGGGGGAAAAACTGTTTTTT; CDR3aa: CASSFRGEGEKLFF
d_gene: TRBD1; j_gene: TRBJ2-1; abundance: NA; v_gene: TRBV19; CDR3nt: TGTGCCAGTAGTCCGGGACAGTCCTACAATGAGCAGTTCTTC; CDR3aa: CASSPGQSYNEQFF
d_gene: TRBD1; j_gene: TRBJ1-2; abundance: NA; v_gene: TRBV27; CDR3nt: TGTGCCAGCGGACAGGGGGGCCCCGATGGCTACACCTTC; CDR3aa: CASGQGGPDGYTF
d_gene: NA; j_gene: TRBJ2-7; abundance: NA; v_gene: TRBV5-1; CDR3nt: TGCGCCAGCAGCGAGCAGGGGATATACGAGCAGTACTTC; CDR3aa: CASSEQGIYEQYF
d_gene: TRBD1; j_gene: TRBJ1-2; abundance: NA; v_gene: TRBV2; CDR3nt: TGTGCCAGCAGCGAGGACAGGGGGCTTGGCTACACCTTC; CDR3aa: CASSEDRGLGYTF
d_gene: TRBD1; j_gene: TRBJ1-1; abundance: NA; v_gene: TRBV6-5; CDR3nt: TGTGCCAGCCGACAGGGGACGGCTTTCTTT; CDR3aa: CASRQGTAFF
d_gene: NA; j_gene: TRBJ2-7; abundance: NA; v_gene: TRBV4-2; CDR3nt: TGTGCCAGCAGCCAAGAAAAGGACATTTACTACGAGCAGTACTTC; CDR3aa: CASSQEKDIYYEQYF
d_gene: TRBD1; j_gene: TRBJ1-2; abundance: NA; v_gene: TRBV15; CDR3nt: TGTGCCACCTCCGGGACAGACATTTCCTATGGCTACACCTTC; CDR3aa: CATSGTDISYGYTF
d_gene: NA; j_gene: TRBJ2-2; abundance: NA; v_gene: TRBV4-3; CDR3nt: TGCGCCAGCAGCCGTAGGACCCTTACTAGCAGGGGGACGAACACCGGGGAGCTGTTTTTT; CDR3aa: CASSRRTLTSRGTNTGELFF
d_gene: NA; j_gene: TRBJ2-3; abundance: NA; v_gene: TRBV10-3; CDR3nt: TGTGCCATCATGGAGGGTAGGGAATTCGATACGCAGTATTTT; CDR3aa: CAIMEGREFDTQYF
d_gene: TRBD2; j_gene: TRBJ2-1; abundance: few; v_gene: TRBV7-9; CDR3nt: TGTGCCACCTCCCGGCGGGAGGGGTACAATGAGCAGTTCTTC; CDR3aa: CATSRREGYNEQFF